The 25 T cell receptor beta chains below were found in one sample sequenced in a study of technical replicates of blood from a handful of donors. Clones were sequenced by immunoSEQ multiplex PCR, and TCRdb holds only the in-frame ones, with some missing. The sample gives roughly 50,000 clones, about 94% of which show up once; less than 5.5% is in the top ten. Specimen: PBMCs. The receptors were gathered from a human donor in good health. Some clones in this sample may be carry-over from other donors' samples.

The J gene is TRBJ2-7, the V gene TRBV30, with D tentatively TRBD2 (5 bases). The CDR3 is 13 residues long. V was clipped by 0 bases and J by 2 bases, with 8 bases between them. Germline CDR1 GTSNPN, CDR2 SVGIG (reference sequence). CDR3 amino acids: CAWSVLGAYEQYF. DNA for the CDR3: TGTGCCTGGAGTGTACTCGGGGCCTACGAGCAGTACTTC.

CDR3 DNA sequence: TGCGCCAGCAGACAATCGACGGGCTACGAGCAGTACTTC. It translates to CASRQSTGYEQYF. The gene calls are TRBV5-1 and TRBJ2-7; the D is unclear. Germline loops: CDR1 SGHRS, CDR2 YFSETQ. This CDR3 has 13 residues. Trimming pared 5 bases from V and 3 bases from J, leaving 12 bases between.

DNA for the CDR3: TGTGCCAGCAGCTTACGGCGGGAGGGCCTTTATACGCAGTATTTT. The encoded protein is CASSLRREGLYTQYF. This chain connects TRBV5-4 to TRBJ2-3, with 9 bases matching TRBD2. The CDR3 extends over 15 amino acids. Trimming cost V 2 bases and J 7 bases; bases outside gene matches: 8. In germline, CDR1 is SGHNT, CDR2 YYREEE (reference sequence).

The rearrangement links TRBV11-3 to TRBJ2-1, with 10 bases that match TRBD2. Germline CDR1 is SGHNT and CDR2 is YENEEA. The CDR3 has 16 amino acids. Losses at the gene ends were 0 bases for V and 8 bases for J; bases not matched to a gene: 7. This CDR3 reads CASSLEAAGGLDEQFF. As DNA, the CDR3 is TGTGCCAGCAGCTTAGAGGCAGCGGGGGGGCTCGATGAGCAGTTCTTC.

The V and J genes are TRBV2 and TRBJ2-7; maybe TRBD2 (6 bases). The germline V gene has CDR1 SNHLY and CDR2 FYNNEI. V was cut by 10 bases and J by 7 bases, with 14 bases left in between. The CDR3 is made up of 11 amino acids. The CDR3 DNA reads TGTGCCATCCTAGCGACCTCAGAGCAGTACTTC. This encodes CAILATSEQYF.

The chain uses TRBV5-4 and TRBJ1-1; weak D call: TRBD1 (5 bases). CDR3 length: 15 residues. The V gene lost 4 bases and the J gene lost 1 base, with 14 bases spanning the gap. Germline CDR1 and CDR2: SGHNT and YYREEE (reference sequence). For the CDR3, the DNA is TGTGCCAGCAGCACTTACAGGCTAGGGAACACTGAAGCTTTCTTT. Amino acid sequence: CASSTYRLGNTEAFF.

The chain is built from TRBV2 and TRBJ2-3, with 8 bases that match TRBD1. The CDR3 is made up of 15 amino acids. With 4 bases clipped from V and 2 bases from J, the junction kept 5 bases outside the gene matches. The germline V gene encodes CDR1 SNHLY and CDR2 FYNNEI. For the CDR3, the DNA is TGTGCCAGCAGTGGGGACAGGATCTTCACAGATACGCAGTATTTT. This sequence encodes CASSGDRIFTDTQYF. Supplemented by reference TRBV2 and TRBJ2-3, the full variable domain reads EPEVTQTPSHQVTQMGQEVILRCVPISNHLYFYWYRQILGQKVEFLVSFYNNEISEKSEIFDDQFSVERPDGSNFTLKIRSTKLEDSAMYFCASSGDRIFTDTQYFGPGTRLTVL.

The chain links TRBV5-5 to TRBJ1-6; weak D call: TRBD1 (5 bases). This CDR3 is built from 12 residues. Trimming removed 6 bases at V and 9 bases at J, with 10 bases between. The germline V gene encodes CDR1 SGHKS and CDR2 YYEKEE (reference sequence). The CDR3 DNA reads TGTGCCAGCACTTGGGGGGTTTCACCCCTCCACTTT. It codes for CASTWGVSPLHF.

The chain employs TRBV6-5 and TRBJ1-5, with 8 bases aligning to TRBD1. The germline CDR1 and CDR2 sequences are MNHEY and SVGAGI. V lost 6 bases to trimming and J lost 7 bases; unmatched junction nucleotides: 8. CDR3 length: 14 amino acids. CDR3 amino acids: CASRTDRGGQPQHF. CDR3 nucleotides: TGTGCCAGCAGAACTGACAGGGGCGGGCAGCCCCAGCATTTT.

The J gene is TRBJ2-3, the V gene TRBV7-6; no definite D call. CDR1 and CDR2 (germline): SGHVS, FNYEAQ. V was clipped by 4 bases and J by 10 bases, with 12 bases between them. The CDR3 is made up of 12 amino acids. The CDR3 reads CASSSFFSPQYF. The DNA for the CDR3 is TGTGCCAGCAGCTCCTTTTTTTCTCCGCAGTATTTT. Full variable domain (missing parts from reference TRBV7-6 and TRBJ2-3): GAGVSQSPRYKVTKRGQDVALRCDPISGHVSLYWYRQALGQGPEFLTYFNYEAQQDKSGLPNDRFSAERPEGSISTLTIQRTEQRDSAMYRCASSSFFSPQYFGPGTRLTVL.

J is TRBJ2-2 and V is TRBV21-1; the table's D call of TRBD2 was not tested on the DNA. TRBV21-1 is marked as a pseudogene. The CDR3 sequence is 15 residues long. CDR3 nucleotide sequence: TGTGCCAGCAGCAGGACTAGCGGGGGGACCGGGGAGCTGTTTTTT. Encoded protein: CASSRTSGGTGELFF.

The CDR3 loop is CASSYTGLQNREQFF. For the CDR3, the DNA is TGTGCCAGCAGCTATACGGGACTCCAGAATAGGGAGCAGTTCTTC. The V gene is TRBV7-3, the J gene TRBJ2-1; D is possibly TRBD2 (6 bases). CDR1 is SGHTA and CDR2 is FQGTGA in the germline V gene. This CDR3 region has 15 residues. V was clipped by 4 bases and J by 10 bases, with 20 bases between them. Complete variable domain (other parts from reference TRBV7-3 and TRBJ2-1): GAGVSQTPSNKVTEKGKYVELRCDPISGHTALYWYRQSLGQGPEFLIYFQGTGAADDSGLPNDRFFAVRPEGSVSTLKIQRTERGDSAVYLCASSYTGLQNREQFFGPGTRLTVL.

V usage is TRBV7-7 and J usage is TRBJ2-1; TRBD1 aligns across 9 bases. Germline V gives CDR1 SSHAT, CDR2 FNYEAQ (reference sequence). There are 15 residues in the CDR3. The junction had 4 bases not matched to a gene; V was cut back by 0 bases and J by 7 bases. CDR3 in amino acids: CASSLALGQGNEQFF. Written as DNA, the CDR3 is TGTGCCAGCAGCTTAGCTCTGGGACAGGGAAATGAGCAGTTCTTC.

The chain links TRBV7-3 to TRBJ2-1, with 10 bases lining up with TRBD2. Trimming took 4 bases from V and 8 from J; bases not matched to a gene: 8. This CDR3 is built from 15 residues. CDR1 and CDR2 (germline): SGHTA, FQGTGA. The CDR3 loop reads CASSYSGGPPHEQFF. The CDR3 DNA reads as TGTGCCAGCAGCTATAGCGGGGGGCCCCCCCATGAGCAGTTCTTC.

This sequence joins TRBV5-4 and TRBJ2-5; tentative D call: TRBD1 (6 bases). V lost 6 bases and J 1 base, leaving 13 bases between the germline ends. This CDR3 has 14 amino acids. Germline CDR1 reads SGHNT; CDR2 reads YYREEE (reference sequence). CDR3 protein: CASTQDSLQETQYF. The CDR3 DNA follows: TGTGCCAGCACCCAGGACAGCCTCCAAGAGACCCAGTACTTC. Full variable domain (remainder filled in from reference TRBV5-4 and TRBJ2-5): ETGVTQSPTHLIKTRGQQVTLRCSSQSGHNTVSWYQQALGQGPQFIFQYYREEENGRGNFPPRFSGLQFPNYSSELNVNALELDDSALYLCASTQDSLQETQYFGPGTRLLVL.

This rearrangement joins TRBV4-3 to TRBJ2-1, with 8 bases identical to TRBD2. Germline V lookup: CDR1 LGHNA, CDR2 YSLEER. With V trimmed by 8 bases and J by 4 bases, 7 bases remained unmatched. The CDR3 runs 14 residues. CDR3 DNA sequence: TGCGCCAGCGGGTGGGCGGGGGGTTACAATGAGCAGTTCTTC. This gives the protein CASGWAGGYNEQFF.

This clone was detected once. This chain joins TRBV2 and TRBJ1-2; maybe TRBD1 (5 bases). Germline CDR1 is SNHLY and CDR2 is FYNNEI. Between the trimmed V and J ends, which lost 5 bases and 4 bases, there was a span of 14 bases. This CDR3 is 14 amino acids long. CDR3: CASSPDSATYGYTF. CDR3 in DNA: TGTGCCAGCAGTCCCGACAGTGCTACCTATGGCTACACCTTC.

The J gene is TRBJ2-7, the V gene TRBV7-2; 12 nucleotides match TRBD2. This CDR3 is 15 amino acids long. Germline-derived CDR1 and CDR2 are SGHTA and FQGNSA. Trimming cost V 3 bases and J 2 bases; bases outside gene matches: 2. CDR3 sequence: CASSFTSGRPYEQYF. CDR3 in DNA: TGTGCCAGCAGCTTTACTAGCGGGAGGCCCTACGAGCAGTACTTC.

The chain couples TRBV7-3 to TRBJ1-4; tentatively, D is TRBD1 (6 bases). Germline V lookup: CDR1 SGHTA, CDR2 FQGTGA. V lost 5 bases, J lost 8 bases, and 18 bases lay in between. The CDR3 is made up of 15 amino acids. The CDR3 nucleotides read TGTGCCAGCAGCCGTACGGGGGGCGCTGGGGAAAAACTGTTTTTT. This codes for CASSRTGGAGEKLFF. Looking up the rest from reference TRBV7-3 and TRBJ1-4 gives the full variable domain: GAGVSQTPSNKVTEKGKYVELRCDPISGHTALYWYRQSLGQGPEFLIYFQGTGAADDSGLPNDRFFAVRPEGSVSTLKIQRTERGDSAVYLCASSRTGGAGEKLFFGSGTQLSVL.

The chain couples TRBV19 to TRBJ1-2, with TRBD1 matching over 9 bases. The CDR3 is 14 amino acids. Germline V gene data show CDR1 as LNHDA and CDR2 as SQIVND (reference sequence). With 5 bases clipped from V and 4 bases from J, the junction kept 5 bases outside the gene matches. The CDR3 region has the DNA TGTGCCAGTAGTCCCCGGACAGGGGTCTATGGCTACACCTTC. Protein: CASSPRTGVYGYTF.

V gene TRBV28 combines with J gene TRBJ2-5; 8 bases line up with TRBD2. Germline V lookup: CDR1 MDHEN, CDR2 SYDVKM. This CDR3 comprises 13 residues. Trimming took 6 bases from V and 4 from J; bases not matched to a gene: 4. CDR3 bases: TGTGCCAGCAGCCGGGGGGGAACAGAGACCCAGTACTTC. This encodes CASSRGGTETQYF.

The chain is built from TRBV5-1 and TRBJ2-3; 9 positions match TRBD2. Germline V gives CDR1 SGHRS, CDR2 YFSETQ. The CDR3 runs to 17 residues. The V and J ends lost 1 base and 6 bases, in that order; junction bases with no gene match: 12. CDR3 nucleotides: TGCGCCAGCAGCTTGTTAGTGGGCGGGGGGGCATCGGATACGCAGTATTTT. It is translated as CASSLLVGGGASDTQYF.

This clone was recorded only once. The chain is built from TRBV7-9 and TRBJ2-5, with a weak D call TRBD2 (7 bases). The germline CDR1 and CDR2 sequences are SEHNR and FQNEAQ (reference sequence). This CDR3 contains 17 residues. V lost 6 bases and J lost 4, with 24 bases in between. DNA of the CDR3: TGTGCCAGCAGTCAAAGGGGGGAGGGCCAGGTAGGAGAGACCCAGTACTTC. This translates into CASSQRGEGQVGETQYF.

V is TRBV2 and J is TRBJ2-3; perhaps TRBD1 as D (6 bases). The CDR3 contains 16 residues. Germline CDR1 SNHLY, CDR2 FYNNEI. V lost 5 bases and J 0 bases, leaving 15 bases between the germline ends. The CDR3 coding sequence is TGTGCCAGCAGTCGAACCGGGACACCTAGCACAGATACGCAGTATTTT. Its translation is CASSRTGTPSTDTQYF.

The sample holds one count of this clone. The gene calls are TRBV9 and TRBJ2-7; TRBD2 agrees at 13 bases. Germline V CDR1 and CDR2: SGDLS, YYNGEE. CDR3 length: 15 amino acids. The V and J ends lost 4 bases and 3 bases, in that order; junction bases with no gene match: 4. The CDR3 coding sequence is TGTGCCAGCAGCTCGGGACTAGCGGGAAGCTACGAGCAGTACTTC. Translation: CASSSGLAGSYEQYF.